Listed below are T cell receptor beta chains from one sample, sequenced in a study of blood T cells in healthy people across ages. TCRdb redid the calling of the 5' RACE reads with MiXCR, one entry per CDR3 protein. The sample lists 780,000 or so distinct CDR3 sequences; around 25% were seen once. The same sample was also used in a study of T cells of mothers and their children.

The material sequenced was blood. These receptors were taken from a boy aged 10-17 years in good health. The CDR3 runs from the conserved cysteine through the conserved F or W. Fields, in order: clone size, J gene, D gene, V gene, CDR3 DNA, CDR3 protein. D genes are given only for firm matches. The size entry is marked missing in some rows and otherwise reads once, few, many or a size class.

size: few
J: TRBJ1-3
D: .
V: TRBV7-2
DNA: TGTGCCAGCACCCCACCCGACTTTCGCTCTGGAAACACCATATATTTT
CDR3: CASTPPDFRSGNTIYF

size: .
J: TRBJ1-6
D: .
V: TRBV7-2
DNA: TGTGCCAGCAGCTTAGCAGGGGTGTCCTATAATTCACCCCTCCACTTT
CDR3: CASSLAGVSYNSPLHF

size: .
J: TRBJ1-6
D: .
V: TRBV11-2
DNA: TGTGCCAGCAGCTTAAAGGGTGTTAATTCACCCCTCCACTTT
CDR3: CASSLKGVNSPLHF

size: few
J: TRBJ1-2
D: .
V: TRBV3-1
DNA: TGTGCCAGCAGCCAAGACTACAGAGTTAACTATGGCTACACCTTC
CDR3: CASSQDYRVNYGYTF

size: .
J: TRBJ2-1
D: .
V: TRBV28
DNA: TGTGCCAGCAGTTTAATAGGGTTGATGGGCAATGAGCAGTTCTTC
CDR3: CASSLIGLMGNEQFF

size: few
J: TRBJ1-5
D: TRBD1
V: TRBV20-1
DNA: TGCAGTGCTAGAGATACAGGGGACCGAATTAGCAATCAGCCCCAGCATTTT
CDR3: CSARDTGDRISNQPQHF

size: few
J: TRBJ2-5
D: .
V: TRBV2
DNA: TGTGCCAGCAATACCGAAGAGACCCAGTACTTC
CDR3: CASNTEETQYF

size: few
J: TRBJ2-5
D: TRBD1
V: TRBV28
DNA: TGTGCCTGCAGTTTTTTCTGGGAGACAGGGGGCGGGGTGGAAGAGACCCAGTACTTC
CDR3: CACSFFWETGGGVEETQYF

size: few
J: TRBJ2-1
D: .
V: TRBV29-1
DNA: TGCAGCATTCTTGACGGACCCGACCAGTTCTTC
CDR3: CSILDGPDQFF

size: .
J: TRBJ2-5
D: .
V: TRBV24-1
DNA: TGTGCCACCAGTGATTTCTTCCAGGAACAAGAGACCCAGTACTTC
CDR3: CATSDFFQEQETQYF

size: few
J: TRBJ2-2
D: TRBD2
V: TRBV20-1
DNA: TGCAGTGCTACCGGACTAGTTAACACCGGGGAGCTGTTTTTT
CDR3: CSATGLVNTGELFF

size: few
J: TRBJ1-3
D: .
V: TRBV20-1
DNA: TGCAGTGCCCACCACCCCCCTTATGGATTT
CDR3: CSAHHPPYGF

size: .
J: TRBJ2-2
D: .
V: TRBV4-3
DNA: TGCGCCAGCAGCCAAGATTCCTCGGGGTTTGGCGGGGAGCTGTTTTTT
CDR3: CASSQDSSGFGGELFF

size: .
J: TRBJ2-1
D: .
V: TRBV20-1
DNA: TGCAGTGCTAGAGAGGGGGGCGGGAGCAATGAGCAGTTCTTC
CDR3: CSAREGGGSNEQFF

size: .
J: TRBJ2-3
D: .
V: TRBV27
DNA: TGTGCCAGCAGTTTATCTGTGGGGGGCATCTCAGATACGCAGTATTTT
CDR3: CASSLSVGGISDTQYF

size: few
J: TRBJ2-2
D: TRBD1
V: TRBV27
DNA: TGTGCCAGCAGTTCGTCCAGGGGGACCACCGGGGAGCTGTTTTTT
CDR3: CASSSSRGTTGELFF

size: .
J: TRBJ2-2
D: .
V: TRBV12-3/TRBV12-4
DNA: TGTGCCATCCAGTCAGGGGTCACCGGGGAGCTGTTTTTT
CDR3: CAIQSGVTGELFF

size: few
J: TRBJ1-4
D: .
V: TRBV9
DNA: TGTGCCAGCAGCGCCGAAGCCGGGACGACTAGTCGGTATGAAAAACTGTTTTTT
CDR3: CASSAEAGTTSRYEKLFF

size: .
J: TRBJ2-5
D: .
V: TRBV5-6
DNA: TGTGCCAGCACCTCTCGTTGGTTATCGGGGGAGACCCAGTACTTC
CDR3: CASTSRWLSGETQYF

size: few
J: TRBJ1-6
D: .
V: TRBV28
DNA: TGTGCCACGGATGAGGGGTCTCAAGATTCACCCCTCCACTTT
CDR3: CATDEGSQDSPLHF

size: .
J: TRBJ2-5
D: TRBD2
V: TRBV20-1
DNA: TGCAGTGCCCCTGGACTAGCGGGGGGGCAAGAGACCCAGTACTTC
CDR3: CSAPGLAGGQETQYF

size: .
J: TRBJ1-6
D: TRBD1
V: TRBV20-1
DNA: TGCAGTGCTAGCAAAGACAGGGGAGCTTCACCCCTCCACTTT
CDR3: CSASKDRGASPLHF

size: few
J: TRBJ2-1
D: TRBD1
V: TRBV9
DNA: TGTGCCAGCAGCCCCCGGACAGGGTCATCCCCCAATGAGCAGTTCTTC
CDR3: CASSPRTGSSPNEQFF

size: few
J: TRBJ1-5
D: .
V: TRBV28
DNA: TGTGCCAGCAGTCCCCCAGTGGTGCCCCAGCATTTT
CDR3: CASSPPVVPQHF

size: once
J: TRBJ2-2
D: TRBD2
V: TRBV29-1
DNA: TGCAGCGTACTTGGACTAGCGGGAAATATAAACACCGGGGAGCTGTTTTTT
CDR3: CSVLGLAGNINTGELFF

size: .
J: TRBJ1-1
D: .
V: TRBV7-2
DNA: TGTGCCAGCAGCTTCGGAAAGGGCCTCCCGGAAGCTTTCTTT
CDR3: CASSFGKGLPEAFF

size: .
J: TRBJ2-1
D: TRBD2
V: TRBV14
DNA: TGTGCCAGCAGCCTGGGACTAGCGGGGGACTTCTACAATGCGCAGTTCTTC
CDR3: CASSLGLAGDFYNAQFF

size: .
J: TRBJ1-1
D: .
V: TRBV20-1
DNA: TGCAGTGCTAACCCCCGGCAGTCGAACACTGAAGCTTTCTTT
CDR3: CSANPRQSNTEAFF